Given below is one TCR beta chain in context. The data were taken from a study of OX40 agonist ivuxolimab in advanced cancers. About the study: Three patients showed partial responses: one hepatocellular carcinoma and two cutaneous melanoma cases.

CDR3 length equals 14 residues. Deletions cut 4 bases from V and 2 bases from J, with 15 bases between. Germline V gives CDR1 SQVTM, CDR2 ANQGSEA. Sequenced by immunoSEQ multiplex PCR; TCRdb stores in-frame clones only, minus some. The sample lists 74,000 or so clones; approximately 85% were seen once. The source is an adult with an advanced solid tumor such as melanoma, head and neck, liver or kidney cancer. Specimen: CD4+ or CD8+ T cells sorted from blood, collected in a trial of the OX40 agonist ivuxolimab. V usage is TRBV29-1 and J usage is TRBJ2-7, with no clear D. CDR3 sequence: CSVVPTKATYEQYF. CDR3 nucleotide sequence: TGCAGCGTTGTCCCTACCAAAGCAACCTACGAGCAGTACTTC.